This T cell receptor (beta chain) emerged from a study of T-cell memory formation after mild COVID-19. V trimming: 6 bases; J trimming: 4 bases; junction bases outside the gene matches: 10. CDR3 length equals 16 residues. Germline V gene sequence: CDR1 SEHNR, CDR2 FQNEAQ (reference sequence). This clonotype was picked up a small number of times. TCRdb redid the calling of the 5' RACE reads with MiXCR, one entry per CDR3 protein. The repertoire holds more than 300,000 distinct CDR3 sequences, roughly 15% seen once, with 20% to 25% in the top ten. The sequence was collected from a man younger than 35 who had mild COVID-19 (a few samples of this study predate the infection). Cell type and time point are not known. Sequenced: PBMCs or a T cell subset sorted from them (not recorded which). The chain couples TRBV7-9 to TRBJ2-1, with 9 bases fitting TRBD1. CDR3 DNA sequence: TGTGCCAGCAGTCCTGGACAGGGGCCAGATTACAATGAGCAGTTCTTC. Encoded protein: CASSPGQGPDYNEQFF.